The rows below give T cell receptor beta chains drawn from one sample of a study of beta chain features in type 1 diabetes. TCRdb's copy holds only in-frame clones and misses some; the assay was immunoSEQ multiplex PCR. The sample consists of some 360,000 clones, around 10% of them appearing once. The specimen sequenced was central memory CD4+ T cells from blood. The receptors shown here come from a young man with type 1 diabetes. Both conserved end residues are part of each CDR3. Each record gives: J gene, V gene, D gene, clone size, CDR3 DNA, CDR3 protein. A D gene is named only where the DNA matches it firmly. A clone size is listed for some rows: how often the clone was seen (once, few, many), or a class if it is expanded.

>TRBJ2-7|TRBV7-2|TRBD2|few
TGTGCCAGCAGCGAACGTGGGACTACCCCCTCCGAGCAGTACTTC
CASSERGTTPSEQYF
>TRBJ2-3|TRBV29-1|TRBD2|few
TGCAGCGTGGGGACTAGCGGAACAGATACGCAGTATTTT
CSVGTSGTDTQYF
>TRBJ2-7|TRBV5-1|TRBD2|NA
TGCGCCAGCAGCTTGGCGCAGCTAGCGGGAGCACAGGAGCAGTACTTC
CASSLAQLAGAQEQYF
>TRBJ1-1|TRBV27|TRBD1|NA
TGTGCCAGCAGTGCAGGGGGACGCACTGAAGCTTTCTTT
CASSAGGRTEAFF
>TRBJ1-5|TRBV28|NA|few
TGTGCCAGCAGTACATTACAGGGAAATCAGCCCCAGCATTTT
CASSTLQGNQPQHF
>TRBJ2-4|TRBV5-1|NA|NA
TGCGCCAGCAGCTTACCAGGGGCGGTAGAAAACATTCAGTACTTC
CASSLPGAVENIQYF
>TRBJ1-1|TRBV7-3|TRBD1|few
TGTGCCAGCAGCTTAGCAGGGGGGAACACTGAAGCTTTCTTT
CASSLAGGNTEAFF
>TRBJ2-7|TRBV6-5|TRBD2|NA
TGTGCCACCGCTTTAGCGGGAGGGCGAGGCGAGCAGTACTTC
CATALAGGRGEQYF
>TRBJ2-7|TRBV7-8|NA|many
TGTGCCAGCAGCTTACTGTCCTGGGACGAGCAGTACTTC
CASSLLSWDEQYF
>TRBJ1-5|TRBV28|TRBD1|NA
TGTGCCAGCAGCCCGGGACAGCGAGATCAGCCCCAGCATTTT
CASSPGQRDQPQHF